These T cell receptor beta chains were read from a single sample in a study of T cell repertoires in cytomegalovirus infection. TCRdb reprocessed the reads via MiXCR and lists one record per CDR3 protein. The sample carries a few hundred thousand distinct CDR3 sequences, over 15% recorded once. Sequencing was carried out using CD8+ T cells from PBMCs. The receptors originated from a human donor in good health (CMV status not recorded). Some clones in this sample may be carry-over from other donors' samples. Both conserved end residues are trimmed from each CDR3. Size is stated for part of the rows, as once, few or many counts, or as a class when the clone is expanded.

V,length,J,size,CDR3
TRBV12-3/TRBV12-4,13,TRBJ2-1,.,ASSLPGGPGNEQF
TRBV4-3,15,TRBJ2-2,many,ASSHLLRGQGSGELF
TRBV10-2,12,TRBJ1-1,.,ASTFGTAITEAF
TRBV6-2/TRBV6-3,9,TRBJ2-2,few,ASSYSRELF
TRBV12-3/TRBV12-4,13,TRBJ2-3,few,ASSSVAGITDTQY
TRBV11-2,12,TRBJ1-1,few,ASSSPTGNTEAF
TRBV20-1,11,TRBJ2-7,many,SARGREEWEQY
TRBV6-2/TRBV6-3,13,TRBJ1-2,many,ASSYSPQGTYGYT
TRBV7-2,11,TRBJ2-5,many,ASSLGGPETQY
TRBV7-6,13,TRBJ2-3,many,ASSPLAGAPDTQY
TRBV6-2/TRBV6-3,12,TRBJ1-5,.,ASSLGQGSQPQH
TRBV7-2,10,TRBJ2-7,.,ASQTRHYEQY
TRBV20-1,14,TRBJ2-3,.,SARPHGRVSTDTQY
TRBV7-8,12,TRBJ1-5,.,ASSLGTQAQPQH
TRBV5-6,12,TRBJ1-1,many,ASSLRDGNTEAF
TRBV7-9,10,TRBJ2-5,.,ASSLGEETQY
TRBV11-3,11,TRBJ1-1,many,ASSFGTGARAF
TRBV4-2,14,TRBJ2-7,few,ASSQAASGASYEQY
TRBV3-1,14,TRBJ2-7,few,ASSPGLAGGFYEQY
TRBV29-1,10,TRBJ1-1,.,SVAWGRAEAF
TRBV6-2/TRBV6-3,15,TRBJ2-2,many,ASSYPWRGGNTGELF
TRBV28,12,TRBJ1-4,.,ASRRQGTNEKLF
TRBV5-6,13,TRBJ2-2,many,ASSPTTGPTGELF
TRBV6-2/TRBV6-3,13,TRBJ2-5,.,ASRRDSRRQETQY
TRBV6-6,13,TRBJ2-3,few,ASSPLAGGGNTQY
TRBV7-8,13,TRBJ1-1,many,ASSPPLGHGTEAF
TRBV7-9,11,TRBJ1-1,.,ASSLVAEPEAF
TRBV2,10,TRBJ2-1,few,ASSDVAAEQF
TRBV20-1,12,TRBJ1-1,few,SARPRNVNTEAF
TRBV18,12,TRBJ2-1,many,ASSPSTGGNEQF
TRBV7-6,14,TRBJ2-7,many,ASSLGGAETIYEQY
TRBV11-2,14,TRBJ2-1,.,ASSSRFSGGYNEQF
TRBV15,16,TRBJ2-3,few,VTSRPHGQPGVTDTQY
TRBV27,12,TRBJ2-1,.,ASSRGGSYNEQF
TRBV28,10,TRBJ1-1,.,ASSQGSGEAF
TRBV4-1,10,TRBJ2-3,few,ASSPSGGAQY
TRBV20-1,11,TRBJ1-5,few,SASMGAAQPQH
TRBV6-6,14,TRBJ2-7,few,ASSYSPSGGLYEQY
TRBV24-1,11,TRBJ2-7,many,ATSNRTSYEQY
TRBV7-6,11,TRBJ1-2,.,ASSSGTGFGYT
TRBV6-6,13,TRBJ2-4,.,ASSYFETGKNIQY
TRBV7-9,13,TRBJ1-5,.,ASSLGGGINQPQH
TRBV6-6,14,TRBJ2-5,.,ASSYPGTPLQETQY
TRBV7-8,13,TRBJ2-7,.,ASSPRMSSSYEQY
TRBV28,13,TRBJ2-3,.,ASDLAGTGTDTQY
TRBV28,13,TRBJ2-1,many,ASSPPRGFYNEQF
TRBV29-1,12,TRBJ2-3,.,SVERTSGTDTQY
TRBV7-9,14,TRBJ2-3,few,ASSSSDRIGTDTQY
TRBV28,14,TRBJ1-5,.,ASSPDGVSDNQPQH
TRBV7-9,13,TRBJ2-7,.,ASSLGTGFRYEQY